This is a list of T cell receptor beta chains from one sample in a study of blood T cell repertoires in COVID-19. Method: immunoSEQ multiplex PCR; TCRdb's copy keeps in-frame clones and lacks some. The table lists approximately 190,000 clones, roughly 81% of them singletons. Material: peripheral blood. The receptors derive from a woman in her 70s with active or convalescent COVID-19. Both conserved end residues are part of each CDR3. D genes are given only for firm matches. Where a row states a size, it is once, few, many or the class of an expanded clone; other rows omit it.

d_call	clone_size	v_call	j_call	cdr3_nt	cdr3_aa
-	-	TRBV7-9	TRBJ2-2	TGTGCCAGCCCACTTGTGGGCCCTTACGGGGAGCTGTTTTTT	CASPLVGPYGELFF
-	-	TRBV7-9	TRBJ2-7	TGTGCCAGCAGCTTTCAGCAAGGGGCCCCATACGAGCAGTACTTC	CASSFQQGAPYEQYF
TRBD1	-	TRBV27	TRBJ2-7	TGTGCCAGCAGTTTAAGAGGGGGCCCGTACGAGCAGTACTTC	CASSLRGGPYEQYF
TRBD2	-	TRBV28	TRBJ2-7	TGTGCCAGCAGTTATGGACTAGCGAAATACGAGCAGTACTTC	CASSYGLAKYEQYF
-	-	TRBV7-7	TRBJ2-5	TGTGCTAGCAGCTTAGCGTTGGGAGGCCTATCCCAAGAGACCCAGTACTTC	CASSLALGGLSQETQYF
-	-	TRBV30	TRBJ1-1	TGTGCCTGGAGCCTCACAGGGTTGAACACTGAAGCTTTCTTT	CAWSLTGLNTEAFF
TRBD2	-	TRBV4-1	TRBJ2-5	TGCGCCAGCAGTTACAGACTAGCGCGGGAGACCCAGTACTTC	CASSYRLARETQYF
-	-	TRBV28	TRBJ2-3	TGTGCCAGCAGGATACAGGGCCGCACAGATACGCAGTATTTT	CASRIQGRTDTQYF
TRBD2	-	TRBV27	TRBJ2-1	TGTGCCAGCAGAAACCTTCTAGCGGGAACGGGAGGGAATGAGCAGTTCTTC	CASRNLLAGTGGNEQFF
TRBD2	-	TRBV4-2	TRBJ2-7	TGTGCCAGCAGCCAAGAGTTGACTAGCCCGAGCTCCTACGAGCAGTACTTC	CASSQELTSPSSYEQYF
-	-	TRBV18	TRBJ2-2	TGTGCCAGCTCACCACAGGGGTCCCCCCAGAACAGCGGGGAGCTGTTTTTT	CASSPQGSPQNSGELFF
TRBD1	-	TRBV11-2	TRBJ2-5	TGTGCCAGCAGCCCCGACAGGGGGCGGGAGACCCAGTACTTC	CASSPDRGRETQYF
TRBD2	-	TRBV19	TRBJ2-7	TGTGCCAGTAGAGAAGCCGGGACTAATCTCTACGAGCAGTACTTC	CASREAGTNLYEQYF
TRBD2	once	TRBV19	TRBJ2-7	TGTGCCAGTAGTCCCCCTGGACTAGCGGGAGCTGGTGAGCAGTACTTC	CASSPPGLAGAGEQYF
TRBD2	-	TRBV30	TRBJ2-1	TGTGCCTGGAGTGGACCTGGCGGGAGTGCTTTGTGGAACAATGAGCAGTTCTTC	CAWSGPGGSALWNNEQFF
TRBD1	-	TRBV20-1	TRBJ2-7	TGCAGTGCTAGTAGGACAGGGTCCTACGAGCAGTACTTC	CSASRTGSYEQYF
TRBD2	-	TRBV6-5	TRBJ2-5	TGTGCCAGCAGACCAATCGGGACTAAGGGGACCCAGTACTTC	CASRPIGTKGTQYF